The T cell receptor (beta chain) under discussion was sequenced for a study of blood T cell repertoires in COVID-19. Study context: Both acute and convalescent COVID-19 samples were obtained from the United States, Italy and Spain. PBMCs, B-cell-depleted T cells, or T cells provided the cDNA or gDNA that made up the material.

In the original processing: How many nucleated cells were present was estimated from reference gene primer amplification. The protocol was immunoSEQ multiplex PCR, while the TCRdb copy is restricted to in-frame clones and leaves out a portion. Clonal size and the V and J genes are those of that table, whereas D and trimming came from the DNA. This sample carries over 300,000 clones, roughly 88% of them seen once, and the ten largest clones take 0.97%. Across over 20 US areas, participants ranged in age from 18 to 89 years. The CDR3 runs to 14 residues. Looked up from germline, CDR1 is SGHTA and CDR2 is FQGNSA. V was cut by 7 bases and J by 2 bases, with 15 bases left in between.

This chain connects TRBV7-2 to TRBJ2-7, with unresolved D. The origin of this receptor is a woman in her twenties or thirties with acute COVID-19. The sample comprised PBMCs or T cells enriched from blood (not recorded which). CDR3 sequence: CASKHESVPYEQYF. Written as DNA, the CDR3 is TGTGCCAGCAAGCACGAATCCGTCCCCTACGAGCAGTACTTC.